This TCR beta chain is from a study of vaccination effects on CD4 cells after COVID-19. On the study more broadly: Post-vaccine draws lagged the second dose by a median of 72 days. Findings and caveats of the study: From healthy vaccinees, only 1 of 255 vaccine-induced clones also reacted to common cold coronaviruses. Clones that were induced by infection or by vaccine showed marked contraction late after vaccination.

V was cut by 1 base and J by 3 bases, with 13 bases left in between. This CDR3 has 15 amino acids. The germline V gene encodes CDR1 LNHDA and CDR2 SQIVND (reference sequence). Turning to this clone: What it recognizes is unknown.

Upon completion of more than 9 days in culture, CD4+ T cells were isolated. Participants received two doses of either the BNT162b2 or mRNA-1273 vaccine. Fresh IL-2-containing medium replaced half the medium on days 3 and 7. Assay used: immunoSEQ multiplex PCR; TCRdb lists only in-frame clones, some missing. The sample comprises 42,000 or so clones, around 70% of which are singletons, and over 8.5% rests with the top ten. The sequence was collected from a human donor who received a COVID-19 vaccine. The sequencing used CD4+ T cells from PBMCs cultured without peptide, collected after COVID-19 vaccination. This chain joins TRBV19 and TRBJ2-7; a possible D gene is TRBD1 (6 bases). The CDR3 sequence is CASSIGDTYNYEQYF. In nucleotides, the CDR3 is TGTGCCAGTAGTATAGGGGACACTTATAACTACGAGCAGTACTTC.